The next 20 T cell receptor beta chains were all read from a single sample in a study of cytomegalovirus exposure and HLA in healthy donors. 13 Jbeta primers and 60 Vbeta primers were used for the PCR. Using immunoSEQ multiplex PCR, the repertoire was profiled, and TCRdb retains in-frame clones only, with some absent. The sample lists more than 95,000 clones, about 77% occurring once. The sample taken for sequencing was PBMCs. Receptor source: a woman aged 18-30 years in good health and CMV-seropositive.

This clone occurred many times. The chain joins TRBV7-3 to TRBJ2-7; weak D call: TRBD1 (6 bases). The CDR3 is 11 amino acids. Germline V CDR1 and CDR2: SGHTA, FQGTGA. V dropped 5 bases and J dropped 6 bases, with 8 bases sitting between them. The CDR3, as DNA: TGTGCCAGCAGCCCCAGGGGCGAGCAGTACTTC. Encoded protein: CASSPRGEQYF.

The chain joins TRBV7-9 to TRBJ2-1; tentatively, D is TRBD1 (5 bases). V lost 8 bases, J lost 7 bases, and 6 bases lay in between. CDR1 and CDR2 from the germline V gene are SEHNR and FQNEAQ (reference sequence). CDR3 size: 10 residues. The CDR3 region is CASGANEQFF. CDR3 sequence (DNA): TGTGCCAGCGGGGCGAATGAGCAGTTCTTC.

This clone has a handful of counts. The rearrangement links TRBV4-1 to TRBJ2-7; 9 bases are a match to TRBD1. The CDR3 extends over 13 amino acids. V trimming: 3 bases; J trimming: 5 bases; junction bases outside the gene matches: 2. Germline values: CDR1 MGHRA, CDR2 YSYEKL. The CDR3 bases are TGCGCCAGCAGCCAGGGACAGGGCGACGAGCAGTACTTC. Amino acid sequence: CASSQGQGDEQYF.

CDR3 in DNA: TGTGCCAGCAGCGCCTGGGACAGGGTAGACTATGGCTACACCTTC. Protein: CASSAWDRVDYGYTF. The V gene is TRBV9, the J gene TRBJ1-2; 9 nucleotides align to TRBD1. Germline V gives CDR1 SGDLS, CDR2 YYNGEE. This CDR3 has 15 amino acids. The junction had 6 bases not matched to a gene; V was cut back by 3 bases and J by 3 bases.

The rearrangement joins TRBV7-2 to TRBJ2-3; D is unclear. Germline-derived CDR1 and CDR2 are SGHTA and FQGNSA. The CDR3 covers 13 residues. With 1 base removed from V and 7 bases from J, the gap between germline ends came to 9 bases. The CDR3 DNA reads TGTGCCAGCAGCTTAGATGGCGGTTATACGCAGTATTTT. This sequence encodes CASSLDGGYTQYF.

This chain connects TRBV27 to TRBJ2-2; TRBD2 aligns across 11 bases. The junction had 0 bases not matched to a gene; V was cut back by 3 bases and J by 0 bases. The germline V gene encodes CDR1 MNHEY and CDR2 SMNVEV (reference sequence). The length of the CDR3 is 16 residues. The CDR3 loop is CASSLGLAANTGELFF. CDR3 nucleotide sequence: TGTGCCAGCAGTTTGGGACTAGCGGCGAACACCGGGGAGCTGTTTTTT.

The CDR3 coding sequence is TGTGCCAGCAGCCGGGGGACCCAAGAGACCCAGTACTTC. Residues: CASSRGTQETQYF. The V gene is TRBV2, the J gene TRBJ2-5, with D possibly matching TRBD2 (6 bases). Between the trimmed V and J ends, which lost 6 bases and 1 base, there was a span of 9 bases. The CDR3 covers 13 residues. Per the germline V gene, CDR1 is SNHLY and CDR2 is FYNNEI. Drawing the rest from reference TRBV2 and TRBJ2-5, the complete variable domain is EPEVTQTPSHQVTQMGQEVILRCVPISNHLYFYWYRQILGQKVEFLVSFYNNEISEKSEIFDDQFSVERPDGSNFTLKIRSTKLEDSAMYFCASSRGTQETQYFGPGTRLLVL.

The V and J genes are TRBV7-2 and TRBJ2-1, with D maybe TRBD2 (5 bases). The V gene lost 5 bases and the J gene lost 8 bases, with 7 bases spanning the gap. CDR1 and CDR2 (germline): SGHTA, FQGNSA. The CDR3 spans 11 residues. Here the CDR3 DNA reads TGTGCCAGCAGCCAAGCGGATGAGCAGTTCTTC. Its translation: CASSQADEQFF.

Only a few counts were recorded for this clone. An end of the junction differs from the germline gene, which may be a read error. The genes are TRBV6-6 and TRBJ1-2; D possibly corresponds to TRBD1 (6 bases). Germline CDR1 is MNHNY and CDR2 is SVGAGI (reference sequence). The CDR3 runs to 14 residues. CDR3 sequence reads: CASSWNRVNYGYTF. Here the CDR3 DNA reads TGTGCAAGCAGTTGGAACAGGGTTAACTATGGCTACACCTTC.

Only a few counts were recorded for this clone. The chain joins TRBV15 to TRBJ2-7; D perhaps matches TRBD1 (5 bases). This CDR3 has 17 residues. V was pared by 2 bases and J by 6 bases, with 23 bases between. Per the germline V gene, CDR1 is LNHNV and CDR2 is YYDKDF (reference sequence). In DNA form, the CDR3 reads TGTGCCACCAGCAGAACAAACCGCAGGGAAGCACCTGGCGAGCAGTACTTC. Its protein product is CATSRTNRREAPGEQYF.

This clone came up a few times. This chain uses TRBV7-3 with TRBJ1-1; possibly TRBD1 for D (5 bases). V was trimmed by 4 bases and J by 8 bases, leaving 20 bases between them. Germline V gene sequence: CDR1 SGHTA, CDR2 FQGTGA. This CDR3 contains 15 residues. The CDR3 region has the DNA TGTGCCAGCAGCTCCTACGGGGGAATGTTCGAAGAAGCTTTCTTT. Protein: CASSSYGGMFEEAFF.

The chain joins TRBV5-6 to TRBJ1-2, with a tentative D call TRBD1 (6 bases). Germline assignment: CDR1 SGHDT and CDR2 YYEEEE. Trimming removed 4 bases from V and 4 bases from J, with 20 bases in between. The CDR3 runs 16 residues. CDR3 bases: TGTGCCAGCAGCACCGAGCCCCACAGGGCAGGCTATGGCTACACCTTC. Its translation: CASSTEPHRAGYGYTF.

V gene TRBV7-9 combines with J gene TRBJ2-6, with D tentatively TRBD2 (5 bases). The V end was cut by 5 bases, the J end by 0 bases, with 17 bases between. In germline, CDR1 is SEHNR, CDR2 FQNEAQ (reference sequence). The length of the CDR3 is 18 residues. The CDR3 protein is CASSRKDGVTSGANVLTF. CDR3 in DNA: TGTGCCAGCAGCCGAAAGGACGGGGTTACCTCTGGGGCCAACGTCCTGACTTTC. The whole variable domain, filled in from reference TRBV7-9 and TRBJ2-6, reads DTGVSQNPRHKITKRGQNVTFRCDPISEHNRLYWYRQTLGQGPEFLTYFQNEAQLEKSRLLSDRFSAERPKGSFSTLEIQRTEQGDSAMYLCASSRKDGVTSGANVLTFGAGSRLTVL.

This clone was observed once. The chain uses TRBV18 and TRBJ1-6; 7 bases agree with TRBD1. The V gene's germline CDR1 is KGHSH and CDR2 LQKENI. This CDR3 is built from 14 residues. Trimming at V came to 1 base and at J to 8 bases, leaving 2 bases not matched to a gene. The CDR3 DNA sequence: TGTGCCAGCTCACCACGGGACAGAGATTCACCCCTCCACTTT. It yields the protein CASSPRDRDSPLHF.

The genes are TRBV10-3 and TRBJ2-7, with D hard to call. The V gene lost 10 bases and the J gene lost 2 bases, with 9 bases spanning the gap. Per the germline V gene, CDR1 is ENHRY and CDR2 is SYGVKD. The CDR3 is 11 amino acids. CDR3 DNA sequence: TGTGCCACCGGGTCAACCTACGAGCAGTACTTC. It codes for CATGSTYEQYF.

V gene TRBV5-1 combines with J gene TRBJ2-1; 7 nucleotides line up with TRBD1. Per the germline V gene, CDR1 is SGHRS and CDR2 is YFSETQ. The junction had 15 bases not matched to a gene; V was cut back by 4 bases and J by 5 bases. The CDR3 contains 17 residues. In DNA, the CDR3 is TGCGCCAGCAGCCGATACACACGGGACAGATATCACAATGAGCAGTTCTTC. Protein: CASSRYTRDRYHNEQFF. The whole variable domain, filled in from reference TRBV5-1 and TRBJ2-1, reads KAGVTQTPRYLIKTRGQQVTLSCSPISGHRSVSWYQQTPGQGLQFLFEYFSETQRNKGNFPGRFSGRQFSNSRSEMNVSTLELGDSALYLCASSRYTRDRYHNEQFFGPGTRLTVL.

The CDR3 is CAISDLASHTGELFF. The CDR3 region has the DNA TGTGCCATCAGTGACCTGGCTAGCCACACCGGGGAGCTGTTTTTT. The chain employs TRBV10-3 and TRBJ2-2, with D maybe TRBD2 (5 bases). Germline CDR1 is ENHRY and CDR2 is SYGVKD. The CDR3 spans 15 residues. Deletions cut 3 bases from V and 3 bases from J, with 11 bases between.

This clone has a handful of counts. The rearrangement uses TRBV5-1 and TRBJ1-4; 8 bases match TRBD1. CDR3 length: 13 residues. V dropped 4 bases and J dropped 7; count of bases not matched to a gene: 3. The V gene's germline CDR1 is SGHRS and CDR2 YFSETQ. For the CDR3, the DNA is TGCGCCAGCAGCCGAGGACAGGGTGAAAAACTGTTTTTT. As protein: CASSRGQGEKLFF.

This rearrangement joins TRBV14 to TRBJ2-1, with 7 bases identical to TRBD1. V shed 0 bases, J shed 0 bases, and the junction held 2 bases outside the gene matches. The CDR3 has 16 residues. Germline V gives CDR1 SGHDN, CDR2 FVKESK. CDR3 coding DNA: TGTGCCAGCAGCCAAGAAGGGGGCTACTCCTACAATGAGCAGTTCTTC. Protein: CASSQEGGYSYNEQFF.

CDR3 nucleotides: TGTGCCAGCAGCCCGGCTAGGAGGTGGGAGCAGTACTTC. The encoded protein is CASSPARRWEQYF. The chain has TRBV13 and TRBJ2-7, with D possibly matching TRBD2 (5 bases). The V gene lost 5 bases and the J gene lost 7 bases, with 15 bases spanning the gap. The CDR3 sequence is 13 residues long. Germline CDR1 reads PRHDT; CDR2 reads FYEKMQ (reference sequence).